Presented here are 25 T cell receptor beta chains from one specimen sequenced in a study of response to subunit inactivated influenza vaccine. Via MiXCR, TCRdb re-called the RT-PCR reads, giving one row per CDR3 protein. The sample has more than 550,000 distinct CDR3 sequences, 12% seen once. Sequencing was performed on PBMCs from blood, taken on the day of vaccination. The source is a man between 50 and 59 years old who received an inactivated influenza vaccine.

The J gene is TRBJ2-3, the V gene TRBV20-1; a possible D gene is TRBD1 (6 bases). V was pared by 5 bases and J by 3 bases, with 15 bases between. The CDR3 is 14 amino acids. The germline gives CDR1 DFQATT, CDR2 SNEGSKA (reference sequence). Written as DNA, the CDR3 is TGCAGTGCTGGTGTGTGGGGGCCGACAGATACGCAGTATTTT. Its protein product is CSAGVWGPTDTQYF.

Only a few counts were recorded for this clonotype. The chain carries TRBV7-2 and TRBJ2-2, with a tentative D call TRBD1 (6 bases). The CDR3 loop spans 16 amino acids. Trimming pared 0 bases from V and 4 bases from J, leaving 12 bases between. Germline CDR1 reads SGHTA; CDR2 reads FQGNSA. DNA for the CDR3: TGTGCCAGCAGCTTAGCGCTGGGGGCCGGCACCGGGGAGCTGTTTTTT. Residues: CASSLALGAGTGELFF.

The rearrangement uses TRBV19 and TRBJ2-4, with D unresolved. V was pared by 10 bases and J by 2 bases, with 6 bases between. The CDR3 has 11 residues. Looked up from germline, CDR1 is LNHDA and CDR2 is SQIVND (reference sequence). CDR3: CATRTKNIQYF. The CDR3 DNA sequence: TGTGCCACCAGAACCAAAAACATTCAGTACTTC.

This clonotype was seen a handful of times. The V and J genes are TRBV5-1 and TRBJ2-4, with TRBD1 matching 7 bases. The J segment lost 0 bases and the V segment lost 3 bases, leaving 6 bases of the junction unmatched. CDR1 SGHRS and CDR2 YFSETQ come from the germline V gene. This CDR3 has 16 residues. CDR3 nucleotides: TGCGCCAGCAGCTATAAACAGGGGCTAGCCAAAAACATTCAGTACTTC. It specifies CASSYKQGLAKNIQYF.

This clonotype was counted only a few times. Here the CDR3 reads CASSYQSGYGYTF. The CDR3 coding sequence is TGTGCCAGCAGCTATCAGAGTGGCTATGGCTACACCTTC. This chain links TRBV7-2 with TRBJ1-2, with D unresolved. Trimming took off 4 bases at V and 4 bases at J, with 10 bases between the two ends. The CDR3 consists of 13 residues. Germline loops: CDR1 SGHTA, CDR2 FQGNSA.

The chain has TRBV7-9 and TRBJ2-7, with D possibly TRBD1 on 5 matching bases. V was cut by 5 bases and J by 2 bases, with 13 bases left in between. The CDR3 is made up of 14 amino acids. CDR1 and CDR2 from the germline V gene are SEHNR and FQNEAQ (reference sequence). This CDR3 reads CASSSRQKTYEQYF. The CDR3 nucleotides read TGTGCCAGCAGCAGTAGACAGAAAACCTACGAGCAGTACTTC.

This clonotype showed up just a few times. The rearrangement joins TRBV6-1 to TRBJ1-2; TRBD1 matches 8 bases. V lost 6 bases, J lost 7 bases, and 7 bases stayed unmatched. The germline gives CDR1 MNHNS, CDR2 SASEGT. The CDR3 runs to 13 residues. The CDR3 loop reads CASSETGAFGYTF. The CDR3 DNA follows: TGTGCCAGCAGCGAGACAGGGGCCTTTGGCTACACCTTC.

The chain has TRBV5-1 and TRBJ1-1; TRBD1 matches at 7 bases. V was clipped by 1 base and J by 1 base; unmatched bases: 16. This CDR3 is 19 amino acids long. In germline, CDR1 is SGHRS, CDR2 YFSETQ. The CDR3 DNA is TGCGCCAGCAGCTTGCTGTTGTGGCAGGGGGAAAAGACGAACACTGAAGCTTTCTTT. It is translated as CASSLLLWQGEKTNTEAFF.

The chain couples TRBV4-1 to TRBJ2-5; 14 bases align to TRBD2. J lost 4 bases, V lost 5 bases, and 6 bases had no gene match. The V gene's germline CDR1 is MGHRA and CDR2 YSYEKL. CDR3 length: 16 amino acids. CDR3 residues: CASSFGLAGGGETQYF. CDR3 bases: TGCGCCAGCAGCTTCGGACTAGCGGGGGGAGGAGAGACCCAGTACTTC.

This clonotype was detected a few times. The chain carries TRBV5-4 and TRBJ2-1; D may be TRBD2 (5 bases). The CDR3 spans 16 residues. Germline V gives CDR1 SGHNT, CDR2 YYREEE (reference sequence). V lost 3 bases and J 0 bases, leaving 13 bases between the germline ends. CDR3 nucleotides: TGTGCCAGCAGCTCCTCGGCGGGCCTCTCCTACAATGAGCAGTTCTTC. This translates into CASSSSAGLSYNEQFF.

This clonotype was recorded at least ten times. V gene TRBV10-1 combines with J gene TRBJ2-7; D perhaps matches TRBD1 (5 bases). The germline gives CDR1 WNHNN, CDR2 SYGVQD (reference sequence). V was clipped by 1 base and J by 5 bases, with 9 bases between them. The CDR3 covers 13 residues. The CDR3 sequence: CASSEWAGNEQYF. The CDR3 nucleotides read TGCGCCAGCAGTGAGTGGGCAGGGAACGAGCAGTACTTC.

The genes are TRBV29-1 and TRBJ2-3; 9 nucleotides line up with TRBD2. Germline CDR1 reads SQVTM; CDR2 reads ANQGSEA. The CDR3 loop spans 13 amino acids. Trimming removed 2 bases from V and 4 bases from J; junction bases left unmatched: 1. In DNA, the CDR3 is TGCAGCGTTGAACTAGCGGGGTCAGATACGCAGTATTTT. This codes for CSVELAGSDTQYF.

This rearrangement joins TRBV12-3 or TRBV12-4 to TRBJ2-7; the match to TRBD1 covers 10 bases. The CDR3 sequence is 17 residues long. The junction had 14 bases not matched to a gene; V was cut back by 6 bases and J by 3 bases. The CDR3, as DNA: TGTGCCAGCAGCGGATGGCGACCGGGACAGGGGTTCTACGAGCAGTACTTC. It yields the protein CASSGWRPGQGFYEQYF.

This clonotype was observed a few times. The chain has TRBV10-3 and TRBJ2-7, with 9 bases that match TRBD1. This CDR3 region has 16 residues. CDR1 and CDR2 from the germline V gene are ENHRY and SYGVKD. The trim removed 2 bases at V and 5 bases at J, leaving 10 bases unmatched. CDR3 nucleotides: TGTGCCATCAGTGAGCCGATGGGACAGGGTTCACACGAGCAGTACTTC. Its protein product is CAISEPMGQGSHEQYF.

The chain has TRBV6-2 or TRBV6-3 and TRBJ2-3; perhaps TRBD2 as D (7 bases). The CDR3 length is 16 residues. The V gene lost 7 bases and the J gene lost 4 bases, with 21 bases spanning the gap. The germline CDR1 and CDR2 sequences are MNHEY and SVGEGT. CDR3 DNA sequence: TGTGCCAGCACCAAAGGGGGGGTACTTAGCCCAGATACGCAGTATTTT. Translating gives CASTKGGVLSPDTQYF.

There are many counts of this clonotype. The chain uses TRBV6-1 and TRBJ1-1, with D perhaps TRBD1 (5 bases). CDR1 and CDR2 from the germline V gene are MNHNS and SASEGT. Deletions cut 6 bases from V and 2 bases from J, with 13 bases between. The CDR3 contains 14 residues. The CDR3 DNA sequence: TGTGCCAGCAGCGAACCGGGACTCAACACTGAAGCTTTCTTT. It is translated as CASSEPGLNTEAFF.

This clonotype was observed a handful of times. This chain joins TRBV20-1 and TRBJ2-4; 7 positions agree with TRBD1. V shed 0 bases, J shed 4 bases, and the junction held 9 bases outside the gene matches. The CDR3 runs 16 residues. Germline values: CDR1 DFQATT, CDR2 SNEGSKA (reference sequence). The CDR3: CSARDTRQGAKNIQYF. For the CDR3, the DNA is TGCAGTGCTAGAGATACTCGACAGGGTGCTAAAAACATTCAGTACTTC.

The CDR3 loop is CSVEGTGAEGYTF. CDR3 nucleotides: TGCAGCGTTGAAGGAACGGGGGCGGAAGGCTACACCTTC. This chain uses TRBV29-1 with TRBJ1-2, with a possible D match to TRBD1 (6 bases). Germline V gives CDR1 SQVTM, CDR2 ANQGSEA. The CDR3 has 13 residues. With 1 base removed from V and 8 bases from J, the gap between germline ends came to 14 bases.

This clonotype was picked up a small number of times. This chain connects TRBV29-1 to TRBJ1-5; 11 positions match TRBD1. The CDR3 consists of 13 residues. Germline V gives CDR1 SQVTM, CDR2 ANQGSEA. The V gene end was trimmed by 6 bases and the J gene end by 5 bases; junction bases not matched to a gene: 3. The DNA of the CDR3 is TGCAGCGTGGGACAGGGGGGACATCAGCCCCAGCATTTT. Its translation is CSVGQGGHQPQHF. Based on the CDR3 plus reference TRBV29-1 and TRBJ1-5, the full variable domain is SAVISQKPSRDICQRGTSLTIQCQVDSQVTMMFWYRQQPGQSLTLIATANQGSEATYESGFVIDKFPISRPNLTFSTLTVSNMSPEDSSIYLCSVGQGGHQPQHFGDGTRLSIL.

This clonotype has a handful of counts. The V call is TRBV7-2, the J call TRBJ2-2; possibly TRBD2 for D (7 bases). The CDR3 has 15 amino acids. Germline CDR1 and CDR2: SGHTA and FQGNSA. V was shortened by 5 bases and J by 7 bases, with 17 bases between the two germline ends. As DNA, the CDR3 is TGTGCCAGCAGCCCGGAGGGAGGGGGGATCGGGGAGCTGTTTTTT. Protein: CASSPEGGGIGELFF.

In this sample, this clonotype turned up once. Written as DNA, the CDR3 is TGTGCCAGCAGTGCTCGGGGCGGAAATAACATTCAGTACTTC. Protein product: CASSARGGNNIQYF. The chain is built from TRBV2 and TRBJ2-4; TRBD1 or TRBD2 may be the D gene (5 bases each). CDR1 is SNHLY, CDR2 FYNNEI, per germline. This CDR3 is 14 amino acids long. The germline V and J ends were trimmed by 4 bases and 7 bases, with 14 bases remaining between them.

This clonotype has a single count. V usage is TRBV7-9 and J usage is TRBJ2-1; D possibly corresponds to TRBD2 (7 bases). Germline V gene data show CDR1 as SEHNR and CDR2 as FQNEAQ (reference sequence). V shed 8 bases and J shed 9 bases, with 14 bases lying between them. This CDR3 has 12 residues. CDR3 loop: CASASGGLEQFF. The CDR3 DNA reads TGTGCCAGCGCATCGGGGGGCCTTGAGCAGTTCTTC.

There are a few counts of this clonotype. The CDR3 nucleotides are TGTGCCAGCAGCTCCCCCCTGAACACTGAAGCTTTCTTT. It encodes CASSSPLNTEAFF. This rearrangement joins TRBV6-1 to TRBJ1-1, with no clear D. With 6 bases removed from V and 0 bases from J, the gap between germline ends came to 8 bases. The V gene's germline CDR1 is MNHNS and CDR2 SASEGT. The CDR3 loop spans 13 amino acids.

V and J are TRBV5-1 and TRBJ2-3; 7 positions agree with TRBD1. Germline loops: CDR1 SGHRS, CDR2 YFSETQ. CDR3 length: 14 residues. Unmatched junction bases numbered 6, after V lost 3 bases and J lost 5 bases. DNA of the CDR3: TGCGCCAGCAGCTCGACAGGGCGAAAAGATACGCAGTATTTT. Its translation is CASSSTGRKDTQYF. The full variable domain, its missing parts supplied by reference TRBV5-1 and TRBJ2-3, is KAGVTQTPRYLIKTRGQQVTLSCSPISGHRSVSWYQQTPGQGLQFLFEYFSETQRNKGNFPGRFSGRQFSNSRSEMNVSTLELGDSALYLCASSSTGRKDTQYFGPGTRLTVL.

This clonotype came up many times. The chain uses TRBV12-3 or TRBV12-4 and TRBJ1-1; D is perhaps TRBD1 (5 bases). There are 16 residues in the CDR3. Deletions cut 6 bases from V and 4 bases from J, with 21 bases between. As DNA, the CDR3 is TGTGCCAGCAGACCGCCCGTTGGGGGTAGAACCACTGAAGCTTTCTTT. Encoded protein: CASRPPVGGRTTEAFF.